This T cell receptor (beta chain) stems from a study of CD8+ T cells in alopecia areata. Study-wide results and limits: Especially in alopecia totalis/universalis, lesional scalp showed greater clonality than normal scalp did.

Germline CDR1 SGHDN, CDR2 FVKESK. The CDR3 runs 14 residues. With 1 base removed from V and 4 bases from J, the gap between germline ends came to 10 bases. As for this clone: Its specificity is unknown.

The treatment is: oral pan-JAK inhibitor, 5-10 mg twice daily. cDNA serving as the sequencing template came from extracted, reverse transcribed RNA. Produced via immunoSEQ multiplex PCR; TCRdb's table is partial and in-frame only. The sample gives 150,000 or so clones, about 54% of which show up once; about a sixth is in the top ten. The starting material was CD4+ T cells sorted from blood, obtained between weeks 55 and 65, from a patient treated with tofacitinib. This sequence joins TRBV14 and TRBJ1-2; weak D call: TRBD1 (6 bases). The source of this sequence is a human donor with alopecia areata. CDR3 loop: CASSQAGGSYGYTF. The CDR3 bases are TGTGCCAGCAGCCAAGCCGGGGGCAGCTATGGCTACACCTTC.